The source of this TCR beta chain is a study of T-cell memory formation after mild COVID-19. Study in general: TCR clusters mostly belonged to single donors. Study results and limitations: Some clones that responded turned up in pre-infection memory, which suggests that cross-reactive memory joined in.

With constant-segment primers, 5'RACE yielded cDNA libraries of TCR alpha and TCR beta that carried sample barcodes and UMIs. One entry per CDR3 protein results from TCRdb running MiXCR on the 5' RACE reads. The sample shows 150,000 to 200,000 distinct CDR3 sequences, around a tenth of them seen only once. This clonotype has only a few counts. Its specificity is unknown. Sequenced: PBMCs or a T cell subset sorted from them (not recorded which). This receptor was identified in a man younger than 35 who had mild COVID-19 (a few samples of this study predate the infection). Cell type and time point are not known.

This CDR3 reads CASSYSSGEVTQYF. DNA for the CDR3: TGTGCCAGCAGTTACTCGTCAGGGGAGGTGACCCAGTACTTC. The chain employs TRBV6-5 and TRBJ2-5; D may match TRBD1 or TRBD2 (6 bases each). V was cut by 0 bases and J by 7 bases, with 12 bases left in between. The CDR3 covers 14 residues. Looked up from germline, CDR1 is MNHEY and CDR2 is SVGAGI.